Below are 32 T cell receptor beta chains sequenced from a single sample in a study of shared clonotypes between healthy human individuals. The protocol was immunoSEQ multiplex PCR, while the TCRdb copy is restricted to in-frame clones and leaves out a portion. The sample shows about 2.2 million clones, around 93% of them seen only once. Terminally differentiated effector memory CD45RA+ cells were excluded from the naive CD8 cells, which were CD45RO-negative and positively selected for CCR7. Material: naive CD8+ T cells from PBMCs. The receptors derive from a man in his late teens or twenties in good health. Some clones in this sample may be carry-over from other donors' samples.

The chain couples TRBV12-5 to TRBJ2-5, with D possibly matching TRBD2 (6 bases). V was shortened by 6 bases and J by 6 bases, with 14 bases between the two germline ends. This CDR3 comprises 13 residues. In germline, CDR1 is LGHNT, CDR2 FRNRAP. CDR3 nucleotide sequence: TGTGCTAGTGGATCGGAGGGCCGGAAGACCCAGTACTTC. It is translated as CASGSEGRKTQYF.

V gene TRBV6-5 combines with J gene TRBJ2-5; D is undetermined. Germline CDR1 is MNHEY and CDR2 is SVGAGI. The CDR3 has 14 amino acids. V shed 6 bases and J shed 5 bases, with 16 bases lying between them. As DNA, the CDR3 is TGTGCCAGCAGGCAACTCGGGTCTTGGGAGACCCAGTACTTC. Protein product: CASRQLGSWETQYF.

The CDR3 spells CAIGQGNMNTEAFF. The CDR3 DNA reads as TGTGCCATCGGGCAGGGCAACATGAACACTGAAGCTTTCTTT. The V gene is TRBV10-3, the J gene TRBJ1-1; D is perhaps TRBD1 (5 bases). CDR3 length equals 14 residues. V lost 8 bases and J lost 0, with 13 bases in between. Per the germline V gene, CDR1 is ENHRY and CDR2 is SYGVKD.

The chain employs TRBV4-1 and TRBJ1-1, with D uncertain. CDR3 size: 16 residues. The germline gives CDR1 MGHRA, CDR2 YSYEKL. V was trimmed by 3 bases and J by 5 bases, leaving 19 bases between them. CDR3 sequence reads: CASSQEGWAGRTEAFF. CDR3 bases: TGCGCCAGCAGCCAGGAAGGATGGGCAGGAAGGACTGAAGCTTTCTTT.

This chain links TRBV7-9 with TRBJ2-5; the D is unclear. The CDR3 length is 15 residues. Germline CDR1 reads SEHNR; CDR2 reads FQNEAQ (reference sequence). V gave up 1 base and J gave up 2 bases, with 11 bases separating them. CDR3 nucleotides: TGTGCCAGCAGCTTAGGATCTGCCCTGCAAGAGACCCAGTACTTC. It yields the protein CASSLGSALQETQYF. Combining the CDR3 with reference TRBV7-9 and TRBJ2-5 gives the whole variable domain DTGVSQNPRHKITKRGQNVTFRCDPISEHNRLYWYRQTLGQGPEFLTYFQNEAQLEKSRLLSDRFSAERPKGSFSTLEIQRTEQGDSAMYLCASSLGSALQETQYFGPGTRLLVL.

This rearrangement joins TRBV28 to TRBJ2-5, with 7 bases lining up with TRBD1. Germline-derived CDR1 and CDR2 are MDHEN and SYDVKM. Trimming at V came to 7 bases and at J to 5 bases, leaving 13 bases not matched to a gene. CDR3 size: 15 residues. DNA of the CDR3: TGTGCCAGCAAAATCCTGGAAGGGGGCGCGGAGACCCAGTACTTC. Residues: CASKILEGGAETQYF.

The CDR3 protein is CASSFGDLVGNTGELFF. CDR3 DNA sequence: TGTGCCAGCAGTTTTGGGGATCTAGTGGGGAACACCGGGGAGCTGTTTTTT. The chain joins TRBV27 to TRBJ2-2; D unresolved. Deletions cut 3 bases from V and 1 base from J, with 15 bases between. The germline CDR1 and CDR2 sequences are MNHEY and SMNVEV (reference sequence). This CDR3 has 17 residues.

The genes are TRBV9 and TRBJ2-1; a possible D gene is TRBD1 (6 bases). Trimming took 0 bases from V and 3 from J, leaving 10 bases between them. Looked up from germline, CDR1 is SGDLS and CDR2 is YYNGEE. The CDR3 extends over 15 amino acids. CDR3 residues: CASSVDQGIYNEQFF. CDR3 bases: TGTGCCAGCAGCGTAGACCAGGGGATCTACAATGAGCAGTTCTTC.

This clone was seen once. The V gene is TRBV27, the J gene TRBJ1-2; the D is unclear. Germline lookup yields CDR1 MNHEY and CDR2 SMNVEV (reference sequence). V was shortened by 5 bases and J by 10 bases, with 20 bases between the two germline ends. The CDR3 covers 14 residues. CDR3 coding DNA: TGTGCCAGCAGTAGTCTGCACCACGCAGAGGCCTACACCTTC. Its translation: CASSSLHHAEAYTF.

The CDR3 protein is CSARTVSRAGANVLTF. The CDR3, as DNA: TGCAGCGCCCGGACCGTAAGCCGGGCGGGGGCCAACGTCCTGACTTTC. The chain couples TRBV29-1 to TRBJ2-6; D remains unclear. Germline CDR1 reads SQVTM; CDR2 reads ANQGSEA. CDR3 size: 16 residues. Trimming stripped 7 bases from V and 4 bases from J, with 20 bases between.

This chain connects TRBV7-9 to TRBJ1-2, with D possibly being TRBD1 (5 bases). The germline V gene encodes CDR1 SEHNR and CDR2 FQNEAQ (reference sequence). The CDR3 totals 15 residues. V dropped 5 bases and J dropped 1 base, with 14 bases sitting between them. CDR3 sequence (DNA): TGTGCCAGCAGCGGGACCCTCAGGAATAACTATGGCTACACCTTC. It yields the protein CASSGTLRNNYGYTF.

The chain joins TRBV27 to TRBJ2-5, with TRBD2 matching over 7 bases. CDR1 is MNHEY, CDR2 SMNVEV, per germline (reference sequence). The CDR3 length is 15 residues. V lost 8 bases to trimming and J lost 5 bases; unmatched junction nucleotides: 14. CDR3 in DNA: TGTGCCAGCGGGGGGGAGGGCACCCGGGCCGAGACCCAGTACTTC. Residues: CASGGEGTRAETQYF.

The CDR3 loop is CASRGGDRVVETQYF. The CDR3 coding sequence is TGCGCCAGCAGGGGTGGGGACAGGGTCGTGGAGACCCAGTACTTC. This chain connects TRBV5-1 to TRBJ2-5, with TRBD1 matching over 9 bases. Germline V gives CDR1 SGHRS, CDR2 YFSETQ. This CDR3 is built from 15 residues. J was trimmed by 5 bases and V by 5 bases; bases with no gene match: 10.

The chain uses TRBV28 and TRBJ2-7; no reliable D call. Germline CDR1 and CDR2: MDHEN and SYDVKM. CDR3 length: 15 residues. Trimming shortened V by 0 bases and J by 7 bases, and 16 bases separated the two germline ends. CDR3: CASSLWAVRVSEQYF. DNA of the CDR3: TGTGCCAGCAGTTTATGGGCTGTGCGAGTCTCTGAGCAGTACTTC.

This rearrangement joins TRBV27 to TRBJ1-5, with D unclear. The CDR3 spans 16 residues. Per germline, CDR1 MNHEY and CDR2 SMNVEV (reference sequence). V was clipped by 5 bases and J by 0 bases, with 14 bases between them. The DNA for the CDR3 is TGTGCCAGCAGTCCTGGCAGACTTTATAGCAATCAGCCCCAGCATTTT. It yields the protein CASSPGRLYSNQPQHF.

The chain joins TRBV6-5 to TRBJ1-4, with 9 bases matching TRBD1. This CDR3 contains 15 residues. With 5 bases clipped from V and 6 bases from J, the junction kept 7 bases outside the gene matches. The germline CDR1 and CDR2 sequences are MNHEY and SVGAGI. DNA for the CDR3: TGTGCCAGCAGTAAACGGACAGGGGCACATGAAAAACTGTTTTTT. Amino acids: CASSKRTGAHEKLFF.

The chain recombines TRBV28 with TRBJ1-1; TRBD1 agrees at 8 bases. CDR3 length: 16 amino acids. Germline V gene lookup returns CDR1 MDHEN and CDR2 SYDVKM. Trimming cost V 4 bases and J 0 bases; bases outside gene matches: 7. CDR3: CASSSTRGRMNTEAFF. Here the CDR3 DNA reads TGTGCCAGCAGTTCGACCAGGGGGCGGATGAACACTGAAGCTTTCTTT.

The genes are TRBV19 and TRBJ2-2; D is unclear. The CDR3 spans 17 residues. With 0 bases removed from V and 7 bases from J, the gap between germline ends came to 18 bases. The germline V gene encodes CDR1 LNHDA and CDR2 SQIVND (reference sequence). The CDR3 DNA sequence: TGTGCCAGTAGTATAGATCATGAAATCACCAGCGACGGGGAGCTGTTTTTT. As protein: CASSIDHEITSDGELFF.

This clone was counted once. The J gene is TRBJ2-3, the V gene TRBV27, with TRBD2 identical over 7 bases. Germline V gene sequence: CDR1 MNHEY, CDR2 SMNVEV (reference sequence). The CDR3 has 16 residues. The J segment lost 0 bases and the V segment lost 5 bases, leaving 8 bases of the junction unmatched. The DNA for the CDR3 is TGTGCCAGCAGTCCCCTCAAACTAGCGAGCACAGATACGCAGTATTTT. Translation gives CASSPLKLASTDTQYF.

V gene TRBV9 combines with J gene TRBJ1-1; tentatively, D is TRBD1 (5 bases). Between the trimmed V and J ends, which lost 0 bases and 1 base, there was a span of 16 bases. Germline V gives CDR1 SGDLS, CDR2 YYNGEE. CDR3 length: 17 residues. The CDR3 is CASSVGGKETRNTEAFF. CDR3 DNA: TGTGCCAGCAGCGTAGGGGGCAAGGAAACGAGGAACACTGAAGCTTTCTTT.

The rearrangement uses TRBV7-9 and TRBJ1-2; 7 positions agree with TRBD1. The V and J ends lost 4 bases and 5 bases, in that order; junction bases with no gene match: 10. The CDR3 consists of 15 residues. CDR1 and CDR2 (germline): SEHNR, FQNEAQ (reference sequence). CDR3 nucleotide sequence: TGTGCCAGCAGCTCAGAAGTGGGACAGAATTATGGCTACACCTTC. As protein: CASSSEVGQNYGYTF.

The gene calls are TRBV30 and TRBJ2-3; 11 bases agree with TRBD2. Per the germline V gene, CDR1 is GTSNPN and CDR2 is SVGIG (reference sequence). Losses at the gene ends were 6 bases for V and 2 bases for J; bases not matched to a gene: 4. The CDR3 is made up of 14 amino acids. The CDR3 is CACWTSGYTDTQYF. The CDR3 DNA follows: TGTGCCTGTTGGACTAGCGGGTACACAGATACGCAGTATTTT.

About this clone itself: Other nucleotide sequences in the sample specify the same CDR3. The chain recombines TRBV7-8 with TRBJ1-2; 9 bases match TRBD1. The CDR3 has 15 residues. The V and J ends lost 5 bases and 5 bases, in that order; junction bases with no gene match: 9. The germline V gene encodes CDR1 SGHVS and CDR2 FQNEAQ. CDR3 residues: CASSPRTGVRYGYTF. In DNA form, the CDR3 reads TGTGCCAGCAGCCCTAGGACAGGGGTGCGTTATGGCTACACCTTC.

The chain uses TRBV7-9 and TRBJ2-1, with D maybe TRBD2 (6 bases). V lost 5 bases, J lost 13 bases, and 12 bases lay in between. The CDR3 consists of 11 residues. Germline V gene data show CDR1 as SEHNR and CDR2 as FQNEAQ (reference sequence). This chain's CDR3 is CASSPEDYQFF. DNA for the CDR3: TGTGCCAGCAGCCCCGAGGACTATCAGTTCTTC. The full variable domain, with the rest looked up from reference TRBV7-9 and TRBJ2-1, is DTGVSQNPRHKITKRGQNVTFRCDPISEHNRLYWYRQTLGQGPEFLTYFQNEAQLEKSRLLSDRFSAERPKGSFSTLEIQRTEQGDSAMYLCASSPEDYQFFGPGTRLTVL.

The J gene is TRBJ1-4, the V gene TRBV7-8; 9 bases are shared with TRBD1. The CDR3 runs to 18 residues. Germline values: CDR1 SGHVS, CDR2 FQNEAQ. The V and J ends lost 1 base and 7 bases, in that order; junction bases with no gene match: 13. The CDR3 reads CASSLEANPGQGSEKLFF. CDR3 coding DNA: TGTGCCAGCAGCTTAGAGGCAAACCCGGGACAGGGAAGTGAAAAACTGTTTTTT.

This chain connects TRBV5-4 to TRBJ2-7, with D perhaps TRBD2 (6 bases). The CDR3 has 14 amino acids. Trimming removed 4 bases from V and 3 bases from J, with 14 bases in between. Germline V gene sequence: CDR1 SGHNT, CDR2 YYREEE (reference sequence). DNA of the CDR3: TGTGCCAGCAGCAGCCGGGACTGGGACTACGAGCAGTACTTC. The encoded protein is CASSSRDWDYEQYF.

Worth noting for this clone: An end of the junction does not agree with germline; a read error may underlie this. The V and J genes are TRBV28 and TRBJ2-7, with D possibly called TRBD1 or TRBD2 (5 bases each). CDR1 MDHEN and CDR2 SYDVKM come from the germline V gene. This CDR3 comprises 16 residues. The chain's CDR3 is CASEDPGPGRGYDQYF. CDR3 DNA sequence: TGTGCCAGCGAGGATCCGGGACCAGGCCGGGGCTACGACCAGTACTTC.

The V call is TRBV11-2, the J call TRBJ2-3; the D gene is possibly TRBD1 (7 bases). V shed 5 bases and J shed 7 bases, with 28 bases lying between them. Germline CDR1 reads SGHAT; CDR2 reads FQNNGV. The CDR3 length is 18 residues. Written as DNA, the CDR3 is TGTGCCAGCAGCGATCTGAGAGGAGGGGGCCCAGTTCGGAATACGCAGTATTTT. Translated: CASSDLRGGGPVRNTQYF.

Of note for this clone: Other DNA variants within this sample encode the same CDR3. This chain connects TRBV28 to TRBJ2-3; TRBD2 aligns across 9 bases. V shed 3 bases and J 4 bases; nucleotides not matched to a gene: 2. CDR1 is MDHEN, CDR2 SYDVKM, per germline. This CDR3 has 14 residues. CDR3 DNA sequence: TGTGCCAGCAGTTTGGCGGGAGGGGCAGATACGCAGTATTTT. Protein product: CASSLAGGADTQYF.

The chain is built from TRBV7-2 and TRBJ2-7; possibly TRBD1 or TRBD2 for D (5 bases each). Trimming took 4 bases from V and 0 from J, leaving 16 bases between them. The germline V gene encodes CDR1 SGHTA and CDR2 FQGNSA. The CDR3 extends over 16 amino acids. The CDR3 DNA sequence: TGTGCCAGCAGCTCCTTCGGGGCCCCGAGCTCCTACGAGCAGTACTTC. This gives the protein CASSSFGAPSSYEQYF.

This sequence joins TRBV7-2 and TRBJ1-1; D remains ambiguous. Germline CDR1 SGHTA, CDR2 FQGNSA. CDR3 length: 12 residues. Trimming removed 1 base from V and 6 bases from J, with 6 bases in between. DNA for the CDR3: TGTGCCAGCAGCTTAGAGGCAGCTGAAGCTTTCTTT. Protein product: CASSLEAAEAFF.

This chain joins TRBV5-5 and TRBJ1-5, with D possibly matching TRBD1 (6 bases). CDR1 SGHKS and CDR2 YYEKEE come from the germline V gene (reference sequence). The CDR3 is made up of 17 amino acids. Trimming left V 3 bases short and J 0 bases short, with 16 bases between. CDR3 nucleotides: TGTGCCAGCAGCTACAAATTACAGGGTAATAGCAATCAGCCCCAGCATTTT. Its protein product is CASSYKLQGNSNQPQHF.